The rows below give T cell receptor beta chains drawn from one sample of a study of beta chain features in type 1 diabetes. The repertoire was sequenced with immunoSEQ multiplex PCR; TCRdb's copy has only in-frame clones and lacks some. Counted here are under 950,000 clones, roughly 15% occurring once; the ten biggest clones make up 0.023%. Sequences were obtained from naive CD4+ T cells from blood. The receptors here all came from a young woman in good health. The CDR3 runs from the conserved cysteine through the conserved F or W. D genes are given only for firm matches. Expanded clones are given a class, and other clones once, few, many or no size at all.

17,TRBJ1-1,-,TRBV7-8,-,CASSTQPGGGKNTEAFF,TGTGCCAGCAGCACGCAGCCGGGGGGAGGAAAGAACACTGAAGCTTTCTTT
14,TRBJ1-2,-,TRBV14,-,CASSQRAGNYGYTF,TGTGCCAGCAGCCAACGGGCAGGGAACTATGGCTACACCTTC
12,TRBJ2-7,few,TRBV5-1,-,CASSLEGGEQYF,TGCGCCAGCAGCTTGGAGGGTGGCGAGCAGTACTTC
16,TRBJ2-3,few,TRBV18,TRBD1,CASSPFLDRDTDTQYF,TGTGCCAGCTCACCATTCTTAGACAGGGACACAGATACGCAGTATTTT
15,TRBJ1-3,few,TRBV6-6,-,CASSYEGRSGNTIYF,TGTGCCAGCAGTTACGAGGGGCGATCTGGAAACACCATATATTTT
17,TRBJ2-1,-,TRBV7-6,-,CASSLGASIARRNEQFF,TGTGCCAGCAGCTTAGGCGCGTCGATAGCGAGACGCAATGAGCAGTTCTTC
14,TRBJ1-1,few,TRBV7-2,-,CASSLEGRHTEAFF,TGTGCCAGCAGCTTAGAGGGCCGCCACACTGAAGCTTTCTTT
13,TRBJ1-5,few,TRBV19,-,CASSPGLRQPQHF,TGTGCCAGTAGCCCAGGGCTACGGCAGCCCCAGCATTTT
15,TRBJ2-7,-,TRBV28,-,CASSSRGDRLGEQYF,TGTGCCAGCAGTTCACGGGGGGACAGGTTGGGCGAGCAGTACTTC
11,TRBJ2-7,-,TRBV2,-,CASSEAWEQYF,TGTGCCAGCAGTGAAGCGTGGGAGCAGTACTTC
17,TRBJ2-3,-,TRBV5-6,-,CASSLITSAKTTDTQYF,TGTGCCAGCAGCTTAATAACTAGTGCGAAAACCACAGATACGCAGTATTTT
15,TRBJ2-3,few,TRBV7-2,TRBD2,CASSSSGGGTDTQYF,TGTGCCAGCAGCTCTAGCGGGGGGGGCACAGATACGCAGTATTTT
13,TRBJ2-5,few,TRBV5-1,TRBD1,CASSFRQGETQYF,TGCGCCAGCAGCTTCCGACAGGGAGAGACCCAGTACTTC
17,TRBJ2-1,-,TRBV28,-,CASSLVPGGFPYNEQFF,TGTGCCAGCAGTTTGGTTCCCGGAGGATTCCCCTACAATGAGCAGTTCTTC